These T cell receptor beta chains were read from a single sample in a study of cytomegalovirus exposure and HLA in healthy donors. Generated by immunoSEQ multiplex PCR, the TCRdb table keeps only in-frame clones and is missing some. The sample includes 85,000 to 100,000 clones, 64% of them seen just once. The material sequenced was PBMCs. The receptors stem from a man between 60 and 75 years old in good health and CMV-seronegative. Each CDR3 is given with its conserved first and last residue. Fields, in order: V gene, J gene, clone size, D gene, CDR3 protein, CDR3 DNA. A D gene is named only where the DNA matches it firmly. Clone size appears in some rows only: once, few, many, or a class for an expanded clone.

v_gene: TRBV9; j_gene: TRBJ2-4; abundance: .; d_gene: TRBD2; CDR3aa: CASSVLGGRENIQYF; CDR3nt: TGTGCCAGCAGCGTATTGGGCGGGAGAGAAAACATTCAGTACTTC
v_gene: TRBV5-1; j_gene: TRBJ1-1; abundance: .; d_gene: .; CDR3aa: CASSFGDMNTEAFF; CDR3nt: TGCGCCAGCAGCTTCGGGGACATGAACACTGAAGCTTTCTTT
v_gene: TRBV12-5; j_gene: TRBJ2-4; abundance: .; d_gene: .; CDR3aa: CASGLVTAGIQYF; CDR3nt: TGTGCTAGTGGTTTAGTTACAGCAGGGATTCAGTACTTC
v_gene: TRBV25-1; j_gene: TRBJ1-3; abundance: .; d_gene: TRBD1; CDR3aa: CASSEDRSGGNTIYF; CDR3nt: TGTGCCAGCAGTGAGGACAGGAGCGGTGGAAACACCATATATTTT
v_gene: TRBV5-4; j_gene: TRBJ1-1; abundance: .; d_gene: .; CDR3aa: CASSLIGGDTEAFF; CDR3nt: TGTGCCAGCAGCCTGATCGGGGGGGACACTGAAGCTTTCTTT
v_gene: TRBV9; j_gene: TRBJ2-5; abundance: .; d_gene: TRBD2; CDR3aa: CASSQTDTSGTAYF; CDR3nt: TGTGCCAGCAGCCAGACAGACACTAGCGGGACGGCGTACTTC
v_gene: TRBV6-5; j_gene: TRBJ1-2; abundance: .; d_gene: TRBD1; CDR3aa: CASSYTTGFNYGYTF; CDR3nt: TGTGCCAGCAGTTACACGACAGGGTTCAACTATGGCTACACCTTC
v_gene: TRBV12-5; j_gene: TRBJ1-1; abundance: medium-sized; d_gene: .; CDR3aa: CASGLPTAAGLNTEAFF; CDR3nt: TGTGCTAGTGGTTTGCCCACAGCTGCAGGGTTGAACACTGAAGCTTTCTTT
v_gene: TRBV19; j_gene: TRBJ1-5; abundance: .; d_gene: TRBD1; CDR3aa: CASNARTGNNQPQHF; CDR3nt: TGTGCCAGTAATGCGAGGACAGGGAACAATCAGCCCCAGCATTTT
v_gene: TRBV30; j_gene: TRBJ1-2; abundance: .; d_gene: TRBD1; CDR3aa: CAWSVQGQIYGYTF; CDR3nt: TGTGCCTGGAGTGTACAGGGACAGATCTATGGCTACACCTTC
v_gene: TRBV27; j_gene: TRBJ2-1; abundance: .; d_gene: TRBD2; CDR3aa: CASSFLGGVSSYNEQFF; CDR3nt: TGTGCCAGCAGTTTCCTGGGGGGGGTTTCTTCCTACAATGAGCAGTTCTTC
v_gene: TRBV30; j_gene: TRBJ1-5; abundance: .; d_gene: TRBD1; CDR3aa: CAWRGQGGTQPQHF; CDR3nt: TGTGCCTGGAGGGGACAGGGGGGTACTCAGCCCCAGCATTTT
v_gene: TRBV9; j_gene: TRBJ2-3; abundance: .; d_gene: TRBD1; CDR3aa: CASSAIGQGSTDTQYF; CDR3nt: TGTGCCAGCAGCGCCATCGGACAGGGAAGCACAGATACGCAGTATTTT
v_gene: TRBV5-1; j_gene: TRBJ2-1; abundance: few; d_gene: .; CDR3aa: CASSLTSREYNEQFF; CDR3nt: TGCGCCAGCAGCTTGACTAGCAGAGAATACAATGAGCAGTTCTTC
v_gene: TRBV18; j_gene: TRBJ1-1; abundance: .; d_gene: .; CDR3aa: CASSPRTDLNTEAFF; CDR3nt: TGTGCCAGCTCACCCCGGACAGACTTAAACACTGAAGCTTTCTTT
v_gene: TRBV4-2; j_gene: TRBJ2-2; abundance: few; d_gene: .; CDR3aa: CASSQDLGQANTGELFF; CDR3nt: TGTGCCAGCAGCCAGGACCTAGGACAAGCCAACACCGGGGAGCTGTTTTTT
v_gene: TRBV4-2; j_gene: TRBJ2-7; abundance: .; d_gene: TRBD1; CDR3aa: CASSQEWGQGAQAYEQYF; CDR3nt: TGTGCCAGCAGCCAAGAATGGGGACAGGGGGCCCAAGCCTACGAGCAGTACTTC
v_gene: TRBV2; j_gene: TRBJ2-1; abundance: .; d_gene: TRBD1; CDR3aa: CASSRQGAVNEQFF; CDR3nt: TGTGCCAGCAGTAGACAGGGGGCAGTCAATGAGCAGTTCTTC
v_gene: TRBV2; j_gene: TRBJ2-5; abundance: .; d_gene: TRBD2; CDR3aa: CASIREGQETQYF; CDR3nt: TGTGCCAGCATTCGGGAGGGCCAAGAGACCCAGTACTTC
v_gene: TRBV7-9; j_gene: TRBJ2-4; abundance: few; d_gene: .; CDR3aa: CASSLVESDKNIQYF; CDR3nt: TGTGCCAGCAGCTTAGTTGAGAGTGACAAAAACATTCAGTACTTC
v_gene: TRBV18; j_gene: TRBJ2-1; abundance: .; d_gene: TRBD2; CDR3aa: CASSLTTMRGASYEQFF; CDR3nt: TGTGCCAGCTCACTAACGACTATGCGGGGGGCTTCTTATGAGCAGTTCTTC
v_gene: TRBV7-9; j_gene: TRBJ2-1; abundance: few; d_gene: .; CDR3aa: CASSLMAVSYNEQFF; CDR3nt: TGTGCCAGCAGCTTAATGGCGGTCTCCTACAATGAGCAGTTCTTC
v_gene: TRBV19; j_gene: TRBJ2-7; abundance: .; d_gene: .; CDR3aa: CASSIPENLPYEQYF; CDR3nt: TGTGCCAGTAGTATTCCGGAGAACCTTCCCTACGAGCAGTACTTC
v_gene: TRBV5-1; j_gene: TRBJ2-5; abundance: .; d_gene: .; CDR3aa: CASSGDIEGETQYF; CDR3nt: TGCGCCAGCAGCGGGGACATCGAGGGGGAGACCCAGTACTTC
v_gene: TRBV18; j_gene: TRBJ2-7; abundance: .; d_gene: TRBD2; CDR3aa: CASSPRSRLAPHEQYF; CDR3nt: TGTGCCAGCTCACCACGGTCCCGACTAGCTCCTCACGAGCAGTACTTC
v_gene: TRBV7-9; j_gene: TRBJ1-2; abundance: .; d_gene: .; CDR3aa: CASSPGLICTF; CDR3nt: TGTGCCAGCAGCCCGGGACTAATTTGCACCTTC
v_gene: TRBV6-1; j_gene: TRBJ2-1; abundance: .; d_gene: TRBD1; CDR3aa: CASSRTGRCNEQFF; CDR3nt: TGTGCCAGCAGCCGGACAGGGCGCTGCAATGAGCAGTTCTTC
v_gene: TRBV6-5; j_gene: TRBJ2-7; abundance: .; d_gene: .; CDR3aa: CASRSTRYEQYF; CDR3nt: TGTGCCAGCAGGTCTACTCGCTACGAGCAGTACTTC
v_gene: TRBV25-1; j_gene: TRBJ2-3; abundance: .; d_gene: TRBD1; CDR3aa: CASSVTGQGGDTQYF; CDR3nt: TGTGCCAGCAGCGTTACGGGACAGGGGGGAGATACGCAGTATTTT
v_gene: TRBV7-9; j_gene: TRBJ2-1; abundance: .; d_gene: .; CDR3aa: CASSPRGYNEQFF; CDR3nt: TGTGCCAGCAGCCCCAGGGGATACAATGAGCAGTTCTTC
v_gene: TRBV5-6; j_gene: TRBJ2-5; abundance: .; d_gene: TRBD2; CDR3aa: CASRYRTSWRETQYF; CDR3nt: TGTGCCAGCAGATACCGGACTAGCTGGAGGGAGACCCAGTACTTC
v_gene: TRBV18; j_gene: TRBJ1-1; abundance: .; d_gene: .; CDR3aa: CASSPTGESTEAFF; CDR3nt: TGTGCCAGCTCACCGACGGGGGAGAGCACTGAAGCTTTCTTT
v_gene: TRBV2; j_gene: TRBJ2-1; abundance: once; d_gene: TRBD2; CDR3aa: CASSGGQVSWTSGDTYNEQFF; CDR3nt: TGTGCCAGCAGTGGAGGTCAGGTCAGCTGGACTAGCGGGGACACCTACAATGAGCAGTTCTTC
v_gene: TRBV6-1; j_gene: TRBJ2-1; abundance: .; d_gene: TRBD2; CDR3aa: CASSASGFLNEQFF; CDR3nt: TGTGCCAGCAGTGCTAGCGGGTTCTTGAATGAGCAGTTCTTC
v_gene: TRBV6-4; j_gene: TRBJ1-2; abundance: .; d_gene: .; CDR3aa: CASSIDWTANYGYTF; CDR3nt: TGTGCCAGCAGTATCGACTGGACAGCGAACTATGGCTACACCTTC
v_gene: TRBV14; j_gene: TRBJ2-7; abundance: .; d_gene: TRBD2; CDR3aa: CASSHREGVSKSYEQYF; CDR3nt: TGTGCCAGCAGCCACAGGGAGGGCGTCTCAAAATCCTACGAGCAGTACTTC
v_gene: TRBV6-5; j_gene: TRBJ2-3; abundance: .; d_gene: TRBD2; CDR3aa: CASSGGTNTDTQYF; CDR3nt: TGTGCCAGCAGCGGGGGGACGAACACAGATACGCAGTATTTT
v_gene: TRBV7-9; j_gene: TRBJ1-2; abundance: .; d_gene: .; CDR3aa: CASSLGSGGGGYGYTF; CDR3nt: TGTGCCAGCAGCTTAGGTTCGGGGGGCGGTGGCTATGGCTACACCTTC
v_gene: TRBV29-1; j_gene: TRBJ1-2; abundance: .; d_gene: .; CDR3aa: CSVGLSGLSGYTF; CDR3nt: TGCAGCGTAGGACTCTCGGGTCTATCTGGCTACACCTTC
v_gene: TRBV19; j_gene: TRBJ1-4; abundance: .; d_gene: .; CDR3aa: CASSIVARGTNEKLFF; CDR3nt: TGTGCCAGTAGTATAGTCGCCAGGGGAACCAATGAAAAACTGTTTTTT
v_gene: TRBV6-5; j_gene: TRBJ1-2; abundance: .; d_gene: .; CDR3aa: CASSYGEGDGYTF; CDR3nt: TGTGCCAGCAGTTACGGTGAGGGGGATGGCTACACCTTC
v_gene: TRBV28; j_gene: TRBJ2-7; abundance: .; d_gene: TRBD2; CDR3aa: CASSFSLRAASGRSYEQYF; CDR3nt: TGTGCCAGCAGTTTTTCTCTTCGCGCCGCCAGCGGGAGATCGTACGAGCAGTACTTC
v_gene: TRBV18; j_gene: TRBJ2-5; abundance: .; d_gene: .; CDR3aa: CASSPTGGGLETQYF; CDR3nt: TGTGCCAGCTCACCGACAGGAGGCGGTTTAGAGACCCAGTACTTC
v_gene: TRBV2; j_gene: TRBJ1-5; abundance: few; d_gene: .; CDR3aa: CASSKWDTPQHF; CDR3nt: TGTGCCAGCAGTAAGTGGGACACCCCCCAGCATTTT
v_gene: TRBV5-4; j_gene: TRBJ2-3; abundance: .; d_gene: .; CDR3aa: CASSLETRQDTQYF; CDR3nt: TGTGCCAGCAGCCTGGAGACTAGGCAGGATACGCAGTATTTT
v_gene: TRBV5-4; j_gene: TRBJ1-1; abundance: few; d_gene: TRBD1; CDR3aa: CASSVQGIKGTEAFF; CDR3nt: TGTGCCAGCAGCGTACAGGGGATCAAGGGTACTGAAGCTTTCTTT
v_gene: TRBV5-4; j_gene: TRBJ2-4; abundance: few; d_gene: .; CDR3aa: CASSWAGAKNIQYF; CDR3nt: TGTGCCAGCAGCTGGGCAGGGGCCAAAAACATTCAGTACTTC
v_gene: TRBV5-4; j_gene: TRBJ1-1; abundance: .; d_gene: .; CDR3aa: CASRQDSSNTEAFF; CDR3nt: TGTGCCAGCAGACAGGACAGCTCCAACACTGAAGCTTTCTTT
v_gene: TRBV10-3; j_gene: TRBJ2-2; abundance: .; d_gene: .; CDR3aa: CAISGITGDLTGELFF; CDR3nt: TGTGCCATCAGTGGAATCACGGGGGACCTCACCGGGGAGCTGTTTTTT
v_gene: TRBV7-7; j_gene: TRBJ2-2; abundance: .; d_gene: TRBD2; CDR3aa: CASSLAASGDGELFF; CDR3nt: TGTGCTAGCAGCTTAGCAGCTAGCGGAGACGGGGAGCTGTTTTTT
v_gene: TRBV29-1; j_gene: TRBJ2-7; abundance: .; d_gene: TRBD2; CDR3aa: CSVASRLAEKYEQYF; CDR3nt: TGCAGCGTCGCCTCGAGACTAGCGGAGAAATACGAGCAGTACTTC
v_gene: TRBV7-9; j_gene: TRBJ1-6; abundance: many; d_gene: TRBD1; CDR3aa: CASSLAEGQGGKSPLHF; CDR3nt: TGTGCCAGCAGCTTAGCGGAGGGACAGGGAGGAAAATCACCCCTCCACTTT
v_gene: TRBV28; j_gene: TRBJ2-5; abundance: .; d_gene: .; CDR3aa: CASSFQKETQYF; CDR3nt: TGTGCCAGCAGTTTCCAGAAAGAGACCCAGTACTTC
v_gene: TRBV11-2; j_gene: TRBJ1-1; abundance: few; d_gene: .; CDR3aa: CASSLVRLLMNTEAFF; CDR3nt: TGTGCCAGCAGCTTAGTCAGGTTGTTGATGAACACTGAAGCTTTCTTT